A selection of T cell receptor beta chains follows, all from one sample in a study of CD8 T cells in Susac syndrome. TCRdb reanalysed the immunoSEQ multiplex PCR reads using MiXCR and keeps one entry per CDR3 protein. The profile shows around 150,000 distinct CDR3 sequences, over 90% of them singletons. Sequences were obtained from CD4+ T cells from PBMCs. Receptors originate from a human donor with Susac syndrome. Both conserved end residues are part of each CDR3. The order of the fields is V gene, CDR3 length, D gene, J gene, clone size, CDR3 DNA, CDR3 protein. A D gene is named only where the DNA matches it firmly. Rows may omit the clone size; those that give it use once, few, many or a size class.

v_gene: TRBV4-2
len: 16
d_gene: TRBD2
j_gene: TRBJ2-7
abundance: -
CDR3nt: TGTGCCAGCAGCCAACCTAGCGGGGGGGGAAAATACGAGCAGTACTTC
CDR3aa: CASSQPSGGGKYEQYF

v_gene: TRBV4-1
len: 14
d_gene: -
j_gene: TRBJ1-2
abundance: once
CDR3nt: TGCGCCAGCAGCCAAGTTGGACGGGGCTATGGCTACACCTTC
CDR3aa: CASSQVGRGYGYTF

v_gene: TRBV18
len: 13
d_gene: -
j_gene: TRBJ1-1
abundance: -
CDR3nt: TGTGCCAGCTCACCAGGGATGAACACTGAAGCTTTCTTT
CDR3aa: CASSPGMNTEAFF

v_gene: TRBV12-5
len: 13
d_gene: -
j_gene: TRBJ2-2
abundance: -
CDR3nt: TGTGCTAGTGGTACTTGGGGGCGCGGGGAGCTGTTTTTT
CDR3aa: CASGTWGRGELFF

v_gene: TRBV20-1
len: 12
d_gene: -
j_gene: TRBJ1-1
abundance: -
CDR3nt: TGCAGTGCTAGTAGGGCCTCGATGGAAGCTTTCTTT
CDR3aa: CSASRASMEAFF

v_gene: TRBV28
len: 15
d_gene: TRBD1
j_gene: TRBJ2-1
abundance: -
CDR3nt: TGTGCCAGCATTTCCGGACAGGTCACCTACAATGAGCAGTTCTTC
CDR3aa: CASISGQVTYNEQFF

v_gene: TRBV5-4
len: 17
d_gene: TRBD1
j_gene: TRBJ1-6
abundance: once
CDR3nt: TGTGCCAGCAGCTCGCCGGGACAGGGGCGGACTAATTCACCCCTCCACTTT
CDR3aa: CASSSPGQGRTNSPLHF

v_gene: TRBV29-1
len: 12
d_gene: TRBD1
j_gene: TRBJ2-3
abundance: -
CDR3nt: TGCAGCGCAAACAGGGGACCAGATACGCAGTATTTT
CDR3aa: CSANRGPDTQYF

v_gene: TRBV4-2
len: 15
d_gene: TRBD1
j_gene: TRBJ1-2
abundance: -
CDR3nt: TGTGCCAGCAGCCCTTATAGGGACAGCCCGGAGGGCTACACCTTC
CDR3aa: CASSPYRDSPEGYTF

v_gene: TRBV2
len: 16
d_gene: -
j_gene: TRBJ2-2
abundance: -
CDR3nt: TGTGCCAGCAGTGTGGGCAGCACAACGAACACCGGGGAGCTGTTTTTT
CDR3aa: CASSVGSTTNTGELFF

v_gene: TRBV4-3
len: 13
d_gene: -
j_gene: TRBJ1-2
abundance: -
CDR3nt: TGCGCCAGCAGCCAAGCGGGGGACTATGGCTACACCTTC
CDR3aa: CASSQAGDYGYTF

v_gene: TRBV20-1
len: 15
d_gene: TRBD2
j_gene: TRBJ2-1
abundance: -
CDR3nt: TGCAGTGCTAGTGGACTAGCGGAGGCCGACAATGAGCAGTTCTTC
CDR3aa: CSASGLAEADNEQFF

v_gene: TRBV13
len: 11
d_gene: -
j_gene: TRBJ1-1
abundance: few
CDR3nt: TGTGCCAGCAGCTTATACACTGAAGCTTTCTTT
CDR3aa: CASSLYTEAFF

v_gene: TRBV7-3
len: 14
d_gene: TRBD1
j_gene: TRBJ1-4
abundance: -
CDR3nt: TGTGCCAGCACCTCCGTGACAGGGGATGAAAAACTGTTTTTT
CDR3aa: CASTSVTGDEKLFF

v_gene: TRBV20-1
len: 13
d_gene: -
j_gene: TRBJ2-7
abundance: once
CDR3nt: TGCAGTGCTTCCAAGGATCCCTCCTACGAGCAGTACTTC
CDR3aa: CSASKDPSYEQYF

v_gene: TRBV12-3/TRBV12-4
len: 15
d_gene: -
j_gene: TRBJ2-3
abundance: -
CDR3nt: TGTGCCAGCAGTTTGAAAAGCGGGCGGGTGGATACGCAGTATTTT
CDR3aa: CASSLKSGRVDTQYF

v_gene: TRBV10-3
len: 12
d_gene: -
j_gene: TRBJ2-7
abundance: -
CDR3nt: TGTGCCATCAGTGAGTCCCAAATCGAGCAGTACTTC
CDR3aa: CAISESQIEQYF

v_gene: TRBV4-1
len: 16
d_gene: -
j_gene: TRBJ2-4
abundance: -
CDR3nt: TGCGCCAGCAGCCAAGAAGGGCTCTTGGCCAAAAACATTCAGTACTTC
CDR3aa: CASSQEGLLAKNIQYF

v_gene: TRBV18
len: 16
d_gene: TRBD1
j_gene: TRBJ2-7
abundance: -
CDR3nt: TGTGCCAGCTCAGAAAACACCGGGACAGGGTCGTACGAGCAGTACTTC
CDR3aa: CASSENTGTGSYEQYF

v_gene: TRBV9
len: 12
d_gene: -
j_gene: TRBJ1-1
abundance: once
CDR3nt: TGTGCCAGCAGCTCGCACAGGGAGGGAGCTTTCTTT
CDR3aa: CASSSHREGAFF

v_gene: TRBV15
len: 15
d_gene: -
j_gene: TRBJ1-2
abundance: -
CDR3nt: TGTGCCACCAGCAGAGATCGTGGGTCGACCTATGGCTACACCTTC
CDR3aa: CATSRDRGSTYGYTF

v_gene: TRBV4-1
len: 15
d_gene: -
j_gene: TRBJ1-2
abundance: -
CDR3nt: TGCGCCAGCAGCCAAGATGAGGGAAGGTACTCTGGCTACACCTTC
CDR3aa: CASSQDEGRYSGYTF

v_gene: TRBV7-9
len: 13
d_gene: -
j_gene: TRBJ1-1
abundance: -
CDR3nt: TGTGCCAGCAGCACTGGGGGGTACACTGAAGCTTTCTTT
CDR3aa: CASSTGGYTEAFF

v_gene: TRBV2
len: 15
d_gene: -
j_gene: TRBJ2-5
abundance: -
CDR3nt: TGTGCCAGCAGAAACAGCTTAGGGGGTTCCGAGACCCAGTACTTC
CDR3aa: CASRNSLGGSETQYF

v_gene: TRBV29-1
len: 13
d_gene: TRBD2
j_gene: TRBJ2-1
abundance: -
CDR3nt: TGCAGCGCAACGACTAGCGCCTACAATGAGCAGTTCTTC
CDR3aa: CSATTSAYNEQFF

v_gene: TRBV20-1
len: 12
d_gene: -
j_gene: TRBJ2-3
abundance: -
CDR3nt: TGCAGTGCTAGAGCCGTCACAGATACGCAGTATTTT
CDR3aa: CSARAVTDTQYF

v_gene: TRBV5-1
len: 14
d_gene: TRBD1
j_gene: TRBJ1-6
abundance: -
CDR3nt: TGCGCCAGCAGCGGGACAGGGGACAGTTCACCCCTCCACTTT
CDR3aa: CASSGTGDSSPLHF

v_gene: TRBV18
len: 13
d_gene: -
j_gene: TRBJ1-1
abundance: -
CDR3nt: TGTGCCAGCTCTCCGGACCAGAACACTGAAGCTTTCTTT
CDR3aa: CASSPDQNTEAFF

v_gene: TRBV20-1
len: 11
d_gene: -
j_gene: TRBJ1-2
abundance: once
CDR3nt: TGCAGTCGAGCAGGTGGCTATGGCTACACCTTC
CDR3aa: CSRAGGYGYTF

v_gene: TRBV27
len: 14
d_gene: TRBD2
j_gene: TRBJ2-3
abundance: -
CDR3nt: TGTGCCAGCAGTCCAGCGGGAGGGCCAGATACGCAGTATTTT
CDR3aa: CASSPAGGPDTQYF

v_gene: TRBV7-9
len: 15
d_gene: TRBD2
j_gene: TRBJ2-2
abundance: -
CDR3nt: TGTGCCAGCAGCTACACTAGCGGGGGCACCGGGGAGCTGTTTTTT
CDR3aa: CASSYTSGGTGELFF

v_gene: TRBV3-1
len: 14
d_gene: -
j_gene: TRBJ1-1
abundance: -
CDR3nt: TGTGCCAGCAGCCCCAGGGCGATGAACACTGAAGCTTTCTTT
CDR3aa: CASSPRAMNTEAFF

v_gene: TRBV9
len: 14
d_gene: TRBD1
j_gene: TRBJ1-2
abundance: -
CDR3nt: TGTGCCAGCAGATCCGGGACAGGAGGTTTCGGCTACACCTTC
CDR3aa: CASRSGTGGFGYTF

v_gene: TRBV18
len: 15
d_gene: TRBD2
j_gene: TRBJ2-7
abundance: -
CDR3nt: TGTGCCAGCTCGTACACTAGCGGGGGTTCCTACGAGCAGTACTTC
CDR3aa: CASSYTSGGSYEQYF

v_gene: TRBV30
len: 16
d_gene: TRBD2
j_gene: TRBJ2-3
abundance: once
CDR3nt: TGTGCCTGGAGTTCCCGCCGCGGCGGGAGTACAGATACGCAGTATTTT
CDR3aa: CAWSSRRGGSTDTQYF

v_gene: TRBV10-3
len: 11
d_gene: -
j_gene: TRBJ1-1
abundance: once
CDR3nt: TGTGCCATCAGGCAGGGGTACGAAGCTTTCTTT
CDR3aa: CAIRQGYEAFF

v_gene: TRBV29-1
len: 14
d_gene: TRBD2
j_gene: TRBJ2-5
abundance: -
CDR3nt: TGCAGCGTTGATGCTAGCGGGAGGGGGGAGACCCAGTACTTC
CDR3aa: CSVDASGRGETQYF

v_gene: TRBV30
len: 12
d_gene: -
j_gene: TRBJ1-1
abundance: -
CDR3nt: TGTGCCTGGAGAACACGGGACACTGAAGCTTTCTTT
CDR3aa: CAWRTRDTEAFF

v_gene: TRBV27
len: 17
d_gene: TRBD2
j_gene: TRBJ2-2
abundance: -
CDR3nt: TGTGCCAGCAGTCGAAGGTGGACTAGCGGGATAACCGGGGAGCTGTTTTTT
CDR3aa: CASSRRWTSGITGELFF

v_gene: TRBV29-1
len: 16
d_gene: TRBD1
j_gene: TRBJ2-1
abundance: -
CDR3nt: TGCAGCGTTGAAATGATCGGCCGGACAGGCCATAATGAGCAGTTCTTC
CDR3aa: CSVEMIGRTGHNEQFF

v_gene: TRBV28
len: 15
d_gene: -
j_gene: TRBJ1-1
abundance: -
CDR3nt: TGTGCCAGCAGTTTATGGGACAGACTGAACACTGAAGCTTTCTTT
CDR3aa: CASSLWDRLNTEAFF

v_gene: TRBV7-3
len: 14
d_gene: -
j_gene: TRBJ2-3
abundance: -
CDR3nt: TGTGCCAGCAGCTTAACCGGGAGCACAGATACGCAGTATTTT
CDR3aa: CASSLTGSTDTQYF

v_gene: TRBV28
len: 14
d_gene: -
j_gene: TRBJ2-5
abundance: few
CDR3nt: TGTGCCAGCAGTTCGGGACATCTTCAAGAGACCCAGTACTTC
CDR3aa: CASSSGHLQETQYF

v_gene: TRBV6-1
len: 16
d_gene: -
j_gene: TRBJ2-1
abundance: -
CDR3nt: TGTGCCAGCAGGAAGGGGCTAGCGAGCTCCTACAATGAGCAGTTCTTC
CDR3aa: CASRKGLASSYNEQFF

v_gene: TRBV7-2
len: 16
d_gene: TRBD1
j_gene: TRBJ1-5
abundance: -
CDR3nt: TGTGCCAGCAGCTTAACCAGGGGGCCTTTGGATCAGCCCCAGCATTTT
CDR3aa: CASSLTRGPLDQPQHF

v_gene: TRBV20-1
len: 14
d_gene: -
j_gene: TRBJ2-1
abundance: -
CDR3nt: TGCAGTGCTTTAAACGACGGGACCTACAATGAGCAGTTCTTC
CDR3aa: CSALNDGTYNEQFF

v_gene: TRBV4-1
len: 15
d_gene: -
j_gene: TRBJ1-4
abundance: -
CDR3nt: TGCGCCAGCAGCCAAGATATCAGGGGACTTGAAAAACTGTTTTTT
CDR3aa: CASSQDIRGLEKLFF

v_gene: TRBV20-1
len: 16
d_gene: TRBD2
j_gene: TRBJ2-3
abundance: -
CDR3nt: TGCAGTGCTAGAGGCGGGACTAGCTGGGCCACAGATACGCAGTATTTT
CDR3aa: CSARGGTSWATDTQYF

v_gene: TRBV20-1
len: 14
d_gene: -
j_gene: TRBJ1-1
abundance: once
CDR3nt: TGCAGTGCTAGGCGGGGGGGGCTGAACACTGAAGCTTTCTTT
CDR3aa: CSARRGGLNTEAFF

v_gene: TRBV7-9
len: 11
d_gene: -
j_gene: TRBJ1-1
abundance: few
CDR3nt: TGTGCCAGCACCCGAAACACTGAAGCTTTCTTT
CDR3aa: CASTRNTEAFF

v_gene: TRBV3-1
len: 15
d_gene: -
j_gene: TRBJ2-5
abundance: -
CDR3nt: TGTGCCAGCAGCCAAGCGGGGCACGGCCAAGAGACCCAGTACTTC
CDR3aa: CASSQAGHGQETQYF

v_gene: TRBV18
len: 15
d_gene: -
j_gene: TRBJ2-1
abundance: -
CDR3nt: TGTGCCAGCTCACCAGCGAGGAGCTCCTACAATGAGCAGTTCTTC
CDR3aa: CASSPARSSYNEQFF

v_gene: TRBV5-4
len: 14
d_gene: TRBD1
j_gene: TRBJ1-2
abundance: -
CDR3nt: TGTGCCAGCAGCTTACAGGGGGCTAACTATGGCTACACCTTC
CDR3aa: CASSLQGANYGYTF

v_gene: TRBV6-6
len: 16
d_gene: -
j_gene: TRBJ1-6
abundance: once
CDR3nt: TGTGCCAGCAGTTGGCAGGGGAGCTCCTATAATTCACCCCTCCACTTT
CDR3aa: CASSWQGSSYNSPLHF

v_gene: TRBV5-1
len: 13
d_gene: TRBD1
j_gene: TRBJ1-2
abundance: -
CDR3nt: TGCGCCAGCAGCGAACAGGGGGCGACTGGCTACACCTTC
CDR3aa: CASSEQGATGYTF

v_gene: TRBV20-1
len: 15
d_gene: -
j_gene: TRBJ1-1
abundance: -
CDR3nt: TGCAGTGCTAGAGATAGAAGGGGCCTAGGCACTGAAGCTTTCTTT
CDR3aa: CSARDRRGLGTEAFF

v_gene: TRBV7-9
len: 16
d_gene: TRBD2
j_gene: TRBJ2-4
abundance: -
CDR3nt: TGTGCCAGCAGCTTCAGCGGGGGGGCTCCCGAAAACATTCAGTACTTC
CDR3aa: CASSFSGGAPENIQYF